The 2 T cell receptor beta chains in this list originate from one sample, sequenced in a study of cytomegalovirus exposure and HLA in healthy donors. The PCR had 60 Vbeta and 13 Jbeta primers. The repertoire was sequenced with immunoSEQ multiplex PCR; TCRdb's copy has only in-frame clones and lacks some. The table includes 85,000 to 100,000 clones, around three quarters detected once. Sequencing used PBMCs. These TCRs come from a male donor in good health and CMV-seropositive.

This chain uses TRBV6-5 with TRBJ1-4; D perhaps matches TRBD1 (5 bases). The CDR3 spans 15 residues. Germline CDR1 reads MNHEY; CDR2 reads SVGAGI. With 2 bases removed from V and 7 bases from J, the gap between germline ends came to 14 bases. In DNA, the CDR3 is TGTGCCAGCAGTTACGTTGGGGGAGGCGGTGAAAAACTGTTTTTT. Protein product: CASSYVGGGGEKLFF.

This clone was seen a handful of times. The chain is built from TRBV7-2 and TRBJ2-4; TRBD1 aligns across 8 bases. V lost 5 bases, J lost 7 bases, and 7 bases stayed unmatched. The CDR3 loop spans 14 amino acids. In germline, CDR1 is SGHTA, CDR2 FQGNSA. In DNA, the CDR3 is TGTGCCAGCAGCGCCCCGACAGGGGCGAACATTCAGTACTTC. The encoded protein is CASSAPTGANIQYF. The full variable domain, its missing parts supplied by reference TRBV7-2 and TRBJ2-4, is GAGVSQSPSNKVTEKGKDVELRCDPISGHTALYWYRQSLGQGLEFLIYFQGNSAPDKSGLPSDRFSAERTGGSVSTLTIQRTQQEDSAVYLCASSAPTGANIQYFGAGTRLSVL.